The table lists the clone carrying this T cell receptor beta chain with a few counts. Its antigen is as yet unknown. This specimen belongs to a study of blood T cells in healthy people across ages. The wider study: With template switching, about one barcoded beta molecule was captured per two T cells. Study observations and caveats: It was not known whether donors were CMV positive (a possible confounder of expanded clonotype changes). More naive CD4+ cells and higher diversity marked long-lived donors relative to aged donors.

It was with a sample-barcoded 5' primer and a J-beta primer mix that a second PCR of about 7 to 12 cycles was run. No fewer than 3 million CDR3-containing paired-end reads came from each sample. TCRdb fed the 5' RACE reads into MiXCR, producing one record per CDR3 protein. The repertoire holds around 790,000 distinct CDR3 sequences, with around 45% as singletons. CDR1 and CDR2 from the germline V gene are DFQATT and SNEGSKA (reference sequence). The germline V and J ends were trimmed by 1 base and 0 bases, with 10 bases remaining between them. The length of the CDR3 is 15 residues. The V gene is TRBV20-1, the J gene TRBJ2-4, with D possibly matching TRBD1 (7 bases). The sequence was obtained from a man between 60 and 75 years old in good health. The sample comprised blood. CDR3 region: CSARAGGIAKNIQYF. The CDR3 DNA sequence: TGCAGTGCTAGAGCAGGGGGGATAGCCAAAAACATTCAGTACTTC.